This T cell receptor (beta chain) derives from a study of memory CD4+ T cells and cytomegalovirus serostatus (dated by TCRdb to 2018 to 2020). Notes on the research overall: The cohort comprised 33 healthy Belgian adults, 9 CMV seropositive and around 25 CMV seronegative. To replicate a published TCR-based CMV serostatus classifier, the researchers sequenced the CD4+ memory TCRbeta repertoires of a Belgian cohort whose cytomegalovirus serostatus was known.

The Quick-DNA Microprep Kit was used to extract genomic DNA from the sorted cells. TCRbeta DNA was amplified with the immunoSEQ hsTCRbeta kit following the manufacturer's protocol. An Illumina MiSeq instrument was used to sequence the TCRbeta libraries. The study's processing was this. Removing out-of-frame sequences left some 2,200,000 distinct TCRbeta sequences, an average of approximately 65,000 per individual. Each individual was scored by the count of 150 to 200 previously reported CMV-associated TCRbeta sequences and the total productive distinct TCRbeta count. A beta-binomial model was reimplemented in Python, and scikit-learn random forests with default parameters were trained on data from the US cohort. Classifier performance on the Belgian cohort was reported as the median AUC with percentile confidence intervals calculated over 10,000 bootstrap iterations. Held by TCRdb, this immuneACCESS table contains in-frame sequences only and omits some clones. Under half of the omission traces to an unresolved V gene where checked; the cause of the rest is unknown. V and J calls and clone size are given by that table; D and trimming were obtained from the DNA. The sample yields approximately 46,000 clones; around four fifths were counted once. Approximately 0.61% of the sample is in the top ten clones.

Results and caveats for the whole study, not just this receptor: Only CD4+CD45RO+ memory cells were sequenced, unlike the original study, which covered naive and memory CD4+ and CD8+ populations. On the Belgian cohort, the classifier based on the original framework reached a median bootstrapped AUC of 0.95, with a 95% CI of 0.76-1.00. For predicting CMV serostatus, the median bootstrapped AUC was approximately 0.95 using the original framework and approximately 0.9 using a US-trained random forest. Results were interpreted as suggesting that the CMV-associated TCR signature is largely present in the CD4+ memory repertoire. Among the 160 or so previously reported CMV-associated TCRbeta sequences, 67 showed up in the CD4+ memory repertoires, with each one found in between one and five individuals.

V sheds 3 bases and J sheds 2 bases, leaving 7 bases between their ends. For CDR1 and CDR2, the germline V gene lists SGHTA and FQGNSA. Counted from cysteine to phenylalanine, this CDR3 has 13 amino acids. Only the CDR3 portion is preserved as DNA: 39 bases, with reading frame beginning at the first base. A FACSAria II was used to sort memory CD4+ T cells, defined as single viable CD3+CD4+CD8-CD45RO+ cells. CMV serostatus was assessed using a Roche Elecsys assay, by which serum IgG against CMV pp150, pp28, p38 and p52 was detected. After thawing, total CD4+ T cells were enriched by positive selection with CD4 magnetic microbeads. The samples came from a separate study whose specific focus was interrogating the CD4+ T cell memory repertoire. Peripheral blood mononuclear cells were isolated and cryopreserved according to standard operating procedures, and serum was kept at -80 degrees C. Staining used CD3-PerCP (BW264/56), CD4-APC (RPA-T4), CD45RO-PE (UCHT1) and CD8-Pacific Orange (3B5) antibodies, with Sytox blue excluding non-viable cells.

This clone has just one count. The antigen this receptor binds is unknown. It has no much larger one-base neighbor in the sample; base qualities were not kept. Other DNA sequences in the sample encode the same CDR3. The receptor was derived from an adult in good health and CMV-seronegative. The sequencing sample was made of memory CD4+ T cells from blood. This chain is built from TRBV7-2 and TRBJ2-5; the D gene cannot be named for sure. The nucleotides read TGTGCCAGCAGCTTCTCTGGGCAAGAGACCCAGTACTTC. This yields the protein CASSFSGQETQYF.